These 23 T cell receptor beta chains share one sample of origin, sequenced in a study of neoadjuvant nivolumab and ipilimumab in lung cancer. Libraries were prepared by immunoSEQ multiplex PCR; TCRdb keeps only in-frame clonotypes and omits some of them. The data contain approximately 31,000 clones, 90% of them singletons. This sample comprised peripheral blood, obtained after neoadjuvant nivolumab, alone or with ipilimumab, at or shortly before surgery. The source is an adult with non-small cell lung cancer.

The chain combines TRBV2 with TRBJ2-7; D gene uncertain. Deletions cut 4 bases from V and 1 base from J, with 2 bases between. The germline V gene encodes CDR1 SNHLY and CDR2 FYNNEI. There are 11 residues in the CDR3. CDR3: CASSASYEQYF. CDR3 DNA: TGTGCCAGCAGTGCTTCCTACGAGCAGTACTTC. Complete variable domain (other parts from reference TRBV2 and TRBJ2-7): EPEVTQTPSHQVTQMGQEVILRCVPISNHLYFYWYRQILGQKVEFLVSFYNNEISEKSEIFDDQFSVERPDGSNFTLKIRSTKLEDSAMYFCASSASYEQYFGPGTRLTVT.

The DNA of the CDR3 is TGTGCCAGCAGCCAAGATCCTAGCGGGGGAGAGACCCAGTACTTC. Translation gives CASSQDPSGGETQYF. V usage is TRBV4-2 and J usage is TRBJ2-5, with TRBD2 identical over 10 bases. Germline CDR1 and CDR2: LGHNA and YNFKEQ. The CDR3 consists of 15 residues. V trimming: 0 bases; J trimming: 4 bases; junction bases outside the gene matches: 2.

The CDR3 spells CASSLVGGAAYGYTF. The CDR3 DNA sequence: TGTGCCAGCAGCTTGGTGGGCGGAGCGGCCTATGGCTACACCTTC. The V call is TRBV5-6, the J call TRBJ1-2; D is unresolved. Germline CDR1 and CDR2: SGHDT and YYEEEE. Trimming cost V 0 bases and J 4 bases, with 13 bases left between them. The CDR3 has 15 amino acids.

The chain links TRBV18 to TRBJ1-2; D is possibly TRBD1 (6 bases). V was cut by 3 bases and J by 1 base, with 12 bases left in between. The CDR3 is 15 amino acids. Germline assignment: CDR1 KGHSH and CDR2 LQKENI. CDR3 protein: CASSPTTGSNYGYTF. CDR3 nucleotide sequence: TGTGCCAGCTCACCCACTACAGGGAGTAACTATGGCTACACCTTC.

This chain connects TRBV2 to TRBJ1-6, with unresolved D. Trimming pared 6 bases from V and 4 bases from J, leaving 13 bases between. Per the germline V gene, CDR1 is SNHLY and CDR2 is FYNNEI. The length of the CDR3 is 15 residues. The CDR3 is CASRIEDVYNSPLHF. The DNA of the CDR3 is TGTGCCAGCAGGATTGAGGACGTATATAATTCACCCCTCCACTTT.

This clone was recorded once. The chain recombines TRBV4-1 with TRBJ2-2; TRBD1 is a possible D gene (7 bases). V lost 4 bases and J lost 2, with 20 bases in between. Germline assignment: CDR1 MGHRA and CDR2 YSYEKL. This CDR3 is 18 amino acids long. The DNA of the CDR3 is TGCGCCAGCAGCCCTCGCGGGGCGACAGGGTCAAACACCGGGGAGCTGTTTTTT. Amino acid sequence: CASSPRGATGSNTGELFF.

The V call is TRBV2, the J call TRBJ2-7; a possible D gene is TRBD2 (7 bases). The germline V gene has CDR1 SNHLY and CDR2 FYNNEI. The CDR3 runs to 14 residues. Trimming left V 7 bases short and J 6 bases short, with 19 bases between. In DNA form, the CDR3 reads TGTGCCAGCAACCTTGGCCAGGGGAGGGCCGAGCAGTACTTC. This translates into CASNLGQGRAEQYF.

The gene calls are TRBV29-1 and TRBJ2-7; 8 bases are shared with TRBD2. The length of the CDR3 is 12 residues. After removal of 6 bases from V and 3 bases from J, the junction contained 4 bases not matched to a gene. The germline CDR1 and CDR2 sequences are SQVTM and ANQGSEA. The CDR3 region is CSVAGTSYEQYF. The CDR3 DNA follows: TGCAGCGTCGCCGGGACTAGCTACGAGCAGTACTTC.

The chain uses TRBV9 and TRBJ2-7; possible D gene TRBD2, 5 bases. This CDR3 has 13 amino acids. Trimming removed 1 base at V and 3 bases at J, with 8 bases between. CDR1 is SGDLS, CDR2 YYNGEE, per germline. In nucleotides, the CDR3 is TGTGCCAGCAGCGTAAATGAGGGCTACGAGCAGTACTTC. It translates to CASSVNEGYEQYF.

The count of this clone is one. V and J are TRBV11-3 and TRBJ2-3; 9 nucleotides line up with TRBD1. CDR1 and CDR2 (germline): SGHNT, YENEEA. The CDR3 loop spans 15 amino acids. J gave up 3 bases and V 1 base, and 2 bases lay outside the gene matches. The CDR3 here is CASSLGGTGTDTQYF. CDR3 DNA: TGTGCCAGCAGCTTAGGGGGGACAGGGACAGATACGCAGTATTTT.

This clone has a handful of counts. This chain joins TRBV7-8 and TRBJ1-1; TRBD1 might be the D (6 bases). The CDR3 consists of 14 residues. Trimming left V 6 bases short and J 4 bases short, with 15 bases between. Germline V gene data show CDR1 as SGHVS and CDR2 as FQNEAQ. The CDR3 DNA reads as TGTGCCAGCAGGTTCGCAGGGGACGGCACTGAAGCTTTCTTT. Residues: CASRFAGDGTEAFF.

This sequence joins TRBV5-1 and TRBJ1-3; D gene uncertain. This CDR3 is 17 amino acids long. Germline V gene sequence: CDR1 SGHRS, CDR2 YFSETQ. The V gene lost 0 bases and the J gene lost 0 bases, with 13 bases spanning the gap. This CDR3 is CASSLAWSGSSGNTIYF. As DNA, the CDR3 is TGCGCCAGCAGCTTGGCTTGGTCGGGAAGCTCTGGAAACACCATATATTTT. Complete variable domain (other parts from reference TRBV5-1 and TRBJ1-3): KAGVTQTPRYLIKTRGQQVTLSCSPISGHRSVSWYQQTPGQGLQFLFEYFSETQRNKGNFPGRFSGRQFSNSRSEMNVSTLELGDSALYLCASSLAWSGSSGNTIYFGEGSWLTVV.

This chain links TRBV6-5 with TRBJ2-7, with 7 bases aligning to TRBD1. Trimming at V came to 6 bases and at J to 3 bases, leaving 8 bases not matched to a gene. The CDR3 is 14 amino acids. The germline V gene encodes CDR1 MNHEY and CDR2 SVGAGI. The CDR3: CASRKRGRGYEQYF. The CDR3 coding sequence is TGTGCCAGCAGAAAGAGGGGGCGCGGCTACGAGCAGTACTTC.

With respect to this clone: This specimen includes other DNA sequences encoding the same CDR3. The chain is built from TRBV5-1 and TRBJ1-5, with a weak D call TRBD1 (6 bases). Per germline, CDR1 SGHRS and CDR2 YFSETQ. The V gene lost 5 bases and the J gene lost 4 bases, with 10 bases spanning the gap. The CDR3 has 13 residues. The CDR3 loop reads CASSLDRNQPQHF. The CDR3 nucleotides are TGCGCCAGCAGTTTAGACAGGAATCAGCCCCAGCATTTT.

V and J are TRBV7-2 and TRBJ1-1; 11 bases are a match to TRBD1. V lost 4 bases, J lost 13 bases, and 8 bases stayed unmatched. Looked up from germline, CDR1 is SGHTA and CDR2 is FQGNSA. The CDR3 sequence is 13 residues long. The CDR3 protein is CASSSRDRGNLFF. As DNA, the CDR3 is TGTGCCAGCAGCTCCCGGGACAGGGGGAATCTTTTCTTT.

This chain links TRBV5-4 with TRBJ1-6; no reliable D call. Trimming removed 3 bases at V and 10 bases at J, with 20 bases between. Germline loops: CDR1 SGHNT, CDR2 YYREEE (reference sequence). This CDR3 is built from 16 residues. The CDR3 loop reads CASSSVFSQGSSPLHF. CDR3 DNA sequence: TGTGCCAGCAGCTCGGTATTTTCCCAAGGTTCGTCACCCCTCCACTTT. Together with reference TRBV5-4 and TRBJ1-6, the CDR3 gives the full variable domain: ETGVTQSPTHLIKTRGQQVTLRCSSQSGHNTVSWYQQALGQGPQFIFQYYREEENGRGNFPPRFSGLQFPNYSSELNVNALELDDSALYLCASSSVFSQGSSPLHFGNGTRLTVT.

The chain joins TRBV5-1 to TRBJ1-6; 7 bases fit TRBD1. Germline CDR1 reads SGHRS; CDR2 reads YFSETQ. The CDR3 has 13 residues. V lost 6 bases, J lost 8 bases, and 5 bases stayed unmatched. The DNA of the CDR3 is TGCGCCAGCAACGACAGGGAAGATTCACCCCTCCACTTT. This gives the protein CASNDREDSPLHF.

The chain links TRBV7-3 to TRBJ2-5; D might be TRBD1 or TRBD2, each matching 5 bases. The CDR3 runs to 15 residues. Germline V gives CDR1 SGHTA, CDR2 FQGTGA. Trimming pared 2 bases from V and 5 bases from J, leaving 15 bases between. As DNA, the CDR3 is TGTGCCAGCAGCTTACGGGGACGGGCGGCGGAGACCCAGTACTTC. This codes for CASSLRGRAAETQYF.

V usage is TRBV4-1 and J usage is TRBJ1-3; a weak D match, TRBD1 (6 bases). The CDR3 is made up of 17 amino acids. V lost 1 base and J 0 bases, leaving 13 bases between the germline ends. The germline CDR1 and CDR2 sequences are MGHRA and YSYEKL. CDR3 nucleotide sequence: TGCGCCAGCAGCCAAGGGCGAGGGGGGCGCTCTGGAAACACCATATATTTT. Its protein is CASSQGRGGRSGNTIYF.

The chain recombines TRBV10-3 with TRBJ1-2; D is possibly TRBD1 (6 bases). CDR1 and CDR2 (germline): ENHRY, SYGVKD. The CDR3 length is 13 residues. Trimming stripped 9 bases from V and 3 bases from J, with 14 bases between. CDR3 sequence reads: CAIGQGMDYGYTF. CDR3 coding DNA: TGTGCCATAGGGCAGGGGATGGACTATGGCTACACCTTC.

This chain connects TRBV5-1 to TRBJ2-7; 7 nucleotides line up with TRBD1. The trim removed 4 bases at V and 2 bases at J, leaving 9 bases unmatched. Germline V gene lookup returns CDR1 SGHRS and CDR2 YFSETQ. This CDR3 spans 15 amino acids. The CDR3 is CASSPEPGTAYEQYF. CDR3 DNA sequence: TGCGCCAGCAGCCCAGAACCCGGGACAGCCTACGAGCAGTACTTC.

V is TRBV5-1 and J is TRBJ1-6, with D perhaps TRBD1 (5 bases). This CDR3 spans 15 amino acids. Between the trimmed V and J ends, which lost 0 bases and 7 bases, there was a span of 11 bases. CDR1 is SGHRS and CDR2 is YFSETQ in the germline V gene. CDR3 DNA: TGCGCCAGCAGCTTGGAAGCAGGGCGGAATTCACCCCTCCACTTT. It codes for CASSLEAGRNSPLHF.

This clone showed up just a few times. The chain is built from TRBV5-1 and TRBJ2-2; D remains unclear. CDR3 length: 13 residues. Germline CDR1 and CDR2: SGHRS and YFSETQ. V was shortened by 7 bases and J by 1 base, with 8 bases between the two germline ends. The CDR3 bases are TGCGCCAGCGCAAGAGGGAACACCGGGGAGCTGTTTTTT. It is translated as CASARGNTGELFF.